The 15 T cell receptor beta chains below come from one sample, sequenced in a study of shared clonotypes between healthy human individuals. Some clones are missing from TCRdb's copy, which holds only in-frame ones; the method was immunoSEQ multiplex PCR. The table shows over 950,000 clones, with roughly 80% occurring only once. Source material: memory CD4+ T cells from PBMCs. The sample's subset: CD45RA-negative fraction. These receptor sequences come from a man aged 18 to 30 in good health. Some clones in this sample may be carry-over from other donors' samples.

The genes are TRBV6-1 and TRBJ2-3; D gene ambiguous. Trimming pared 7 bases from V and 6 bases from J, leaving 8 bases between. The CDR3 has 11 amino acids. Germline V gene lookup returns CDR1 MNHNS and CDR2 SASEGT. For the CDR3, the DNA is TGTGCCAGCAACAGCGTCGATACGCAGTATTTT. Residues: CASNSVDTQYF.

In this sample, this clone turned up once. The chain links TRBV7-9 to TRBJ1-4; TRBD1 aligns across 11 bases. CDR3 length: 19 amino acids. Germline lookup yields CDR1 SEHNR and CDR2 FQNEAQ (reference sequence). Losses at the gene ends were 3 bases for V and 0 bases for J; bases not matched to a gene: 9. CDR3 sequence: CASSFGQGALSATNEKLFF. Here the CDR3 DNA reads TGTGCCAGCAGCTTCGGACAGGGGGCCCTATCTGCAACTAATGAAAAACTGTTTTTT.

This chain connects TRBV4-1 to TRBJ2-2; D unresolved. The CDR3 runs 16 residues. V lost 2 bases and J lost 6, with 16 bases in between. CDR1 is MGHRA, CDR2 YSYEKL, per germline. CDR3 sequence: CASSQRQLMGAGELFF. The DNA for the CDR3 is TGCGCCAGCAGCCAACGGCAATTGATGGGCGCCGGGGAGCTGTTTTTT.

This clone was found once. A read error is possible here, since a much larger clone lies one base away. The chain couples TRBV28 to TRBJ2-5, with D hard to call. The CDR3 covers 12 residues. The germline V gene encodes CDR1 MDHEN and CDR2 SYDVKM. V lost 3 bases, J lost 5 bases, and 7 bases lay in between. The CDR3 region is CASSFLAETQYF. Written as DNA, the CDR3 is TGTGCCAGCAGTTTTCTGGCGGAGACCCAGTACTTC. Combining the CDR3 with reference TRBV28 and TRBJ2-5 gives the whole variable domain DVKVTQSSRYLVKRTGEKVFLECVQDMDHENMFWYRQDPGLGLRLIYFSYDVKMKEKGDIPEGYSVSREKKERFSLILESASTNQTSMYLCASSFLAETQYFGPGTRLLVL.

This rearrangement joins TRBV2 to TRBJ2-7, with unresolved D. The germline CDR1 and CDR2 sequences are SNHLY and FYNNEI. V lost 6 bases to trimming and J lost 6 bases, with 18 bases between them. CDR3 length: 14 amino acids. The CDR3 loop is CASSSALDGTEQYF. In DNA form, the CDR3 reads TGTGCCAGCAGCAGCGCGCTGGACGGAACCGAGCAGTACTTC. Drawing the rest from reference TRBV2 and TRBJ2-7, the complete variable domain is EPEVTQTPSHQVTQMGQEVILRCVPISNHLYFYWYRQILGQKVEFLVSFYNNEISEKSEIFDDQFSVERPDGSNFTLKIRSTKLEDSAMYFCASSSALDGTEQYFGPGTRLTVT.

This clone was counted only a few times. The V call is TRBV2, the J call TRBJ2-5; D is unclear. There are 13 residues in the CDR3. Germline CDR1 and CDR2: SNHLY and FYNNEI. V lost 7 bases and J 5 bases, leaving 14 bases between the germline ends. CDR3 in amino acids: CASTSGVRETQYF. The CDR3 DNA follows: TGTGCCAGCACAAGTGGAGTCCGCGAGACCCAGTACTTC.

This clone has only one observation. This chain joins TRBV13 and TRBJ2-1, with 9 bases identical to TRBD1. CDR1 PRHDT and CDR2 FYEKMQ come from the germline V gene (reference sequence). V was clipped by 7 bases and J by 0 bases; unmatched bases: 10. The CDR3 spans 17 residues. CDR3 in amino acids: CASKGQGLRDSYNEQFF. For the CDR3, the DNA is TGTGCCAGCAAGGGACAGGGATTGCGGGACTCCTACAATGAGCAGTTCTTC.

The chain links TRBV5-1 to TRBJ2-5; no firm D call. There are 12 residues in the CDR3. V was trimmed by 4 bases and J by 5 bases, leaving 9 bases between them. Per germline, CDR1 SGHRS and CDR2 YFSETQ. CDR3 amino acids: CASSPEAETQYF. CDR3 coding DNA: TGCGCCAGCAGCCCCGAGGCCGAGACCCAGTACTTC.

On this clone: Its ends do not fully match the called genes, so a read error is possible. The sample carries other DNA sequences with the same CDR3. The chain carries TRBV5-1 and TRBJ2-2, with D possibly called TRBD1 or TRBD2 (5 bases each). This CDR3 comprises 14 residues. Germline CDR1 and CDR2: SGHRS and YFSETQ. The CDR3 nucleotides read TGTGCCAGCAGCTTGGCTGGGGGAACCGGGGAGCTGTTTTTT. Translated: CASSLAGGTGELFF.

As to this clone: Other DNA sequences in the same sample also yield this CDR3. V is TRBV5-1 and J is TRBJ1-5; no clear D gene. The CDR3 has 15 amino acids. The germline V gene encodes CDR1 SGHRS and CDR2 YFSETQ. V was shortened by 0 bases and J by 3 bases, with 10 bases between the two germline ends. The CDR3 coding sequence is TGCGCCAGCAGCTTGGGAGCGAACTCCAATCAGCCCCAGCATTTT. Protein: CASSLGANSNQPQHF.

This clone was seen ten or more times. The rearrangement uses TRBV10-3 and TRBJ1-5; 9 nucleotides align to TRBD1. The germline gives CDR1 ENHRY, CDR2 SYGVKD. The V segment lost 3 bases and the J segment 4 bases; nucleotides outside the gene matches: 7. The CDR3 covers 16 residues. The CDR3 region has the DNA TGTGCCATCAGTGACGCCCAGGGACAGGGAAATCAGCCCCAGCATTTT. This gives the protein CAISDAQGQGNQPQHF.

This chain connects TRBV7-3 to TRBJ2-3, with D possibly being TRBD1 (6 bases). This CDR3 spans 16 amino acids. The germline gives CDR1 SGHTA, CDR2 FQGTGA. V lost 5 bases to trimming and J lost 0 bases, with 15 bases between them. The CDR3 coding sequence is TGTGCCAGCAGCCCCGGAGGCAGGGGCAGCACAGATACGCAGTATTTT. Translation gives CASSPGGRGSTDTQYF.

Concerning this clone itself: The same CDR3 arises from other DNA sequences in this sample as well. This chain connects TRBV5-4 to TRBJ1-1; possibly TRBD1 for D (5 bases). Germline values: CDR1 SGHNT, CDR2 YYREEE (reference sequence). This CDR3 is built from 14 residues. Trimming shortened V by 4 bases and J by 3 bases, and 13 bases separated the two germline ends. The CDR3 DNA sequence: TGTGCCAGCAGCCCAGGCGGGGGGTACACTGAAGCTTTCTTT. The encoded protein is CASSPGGGYTEAFF.

This clone has a handful of counts. V gene TRBV12-5 combines with J gene TRBJ2-2; 12 bases agree with TRBD2. The germline CDR1 and CDR2 sequences are LGHNT and FRNRAP. The CDR3 totals 21 residues. J was trimmed by 0 bases and V by 0 bases; bases with no gene match: 11. For the CDR3, the DNA is TGTGCTAGTGGTTTGGTACCCCTTCTAGCGGGAGGGCCCTCGAACACCGGGGAGCTGTTTTTT. It encodes CASGLVPLLAGGPSNTGELFF.

Comment on this clone: Other DNA sequences of this sample code for an identical CDR3. V is TRBV18 and J is TRBJ2-1, with 8 bases aligning to TRBD2. The germline V gene has CDR1 KGHSH and CDR2 LQKENI. The CDR3 consists of 16 residues. V gave up 6 bases and J gave up 3 bases; unmatched junction bases: 10. The CDR3 reads CASSPRGGPSYNEQFF. As DNA, the CDR3 is TGTGCCAGCTCGCCTCGGGGGGGGCCGAGCTACAATGAGCAGTTCTTC.